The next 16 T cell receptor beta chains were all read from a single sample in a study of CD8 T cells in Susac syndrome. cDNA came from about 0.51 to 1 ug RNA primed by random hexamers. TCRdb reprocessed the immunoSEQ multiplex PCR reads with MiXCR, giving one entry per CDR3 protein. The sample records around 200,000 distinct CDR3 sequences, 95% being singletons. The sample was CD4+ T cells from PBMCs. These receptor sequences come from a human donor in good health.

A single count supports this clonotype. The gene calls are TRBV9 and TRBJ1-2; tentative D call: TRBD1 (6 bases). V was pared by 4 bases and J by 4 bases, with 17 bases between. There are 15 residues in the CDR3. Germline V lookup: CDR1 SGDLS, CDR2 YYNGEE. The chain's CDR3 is CASSSRTARGYGYTF. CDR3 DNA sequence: TGTGCCAGCAGCTCCCGGACAGCGCGGGGCTATGGCTACACCTTC. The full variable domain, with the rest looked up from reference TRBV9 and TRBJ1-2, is DSGVTQTPKHLITATGQRVTLRCSPRSGDLSVYWYQQSLDQGLQFLIQYYNGEERAKGNILERFSAQQFPDLHSELNLSSLELGDSALYFCASSSRTARGYGYTFGSGTRLTVV.

CDR3 residues: CSAPGPGLSTDTQYF. CDR3 nucleotides: TGCAGCGCACCGGGACCGGGTTTAAGCACAGATACGCAGTATTTT. The V call is TRBV29-1, the J call TRBJ2-3; D possibly uses TRBD1 or TRBD2 (5 bases each). The V end lost 7 bases, the J end lost 0 bases, and 17 bases lay between the germline ends. The germline CDR1 and CDR2 sequences are SQVTM and ANQGSEA. This CDR3 contains 15 residues.

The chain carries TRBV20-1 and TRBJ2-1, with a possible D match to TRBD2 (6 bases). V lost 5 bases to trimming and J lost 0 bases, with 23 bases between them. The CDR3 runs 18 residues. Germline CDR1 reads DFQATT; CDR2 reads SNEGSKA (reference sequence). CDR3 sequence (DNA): TGCAGTGCTCATCGCATTAAATGGGGGGATAGCTCCTACAATGAGCAGTTCTTC. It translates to CSAHRIKWGDSSYNEQFF.

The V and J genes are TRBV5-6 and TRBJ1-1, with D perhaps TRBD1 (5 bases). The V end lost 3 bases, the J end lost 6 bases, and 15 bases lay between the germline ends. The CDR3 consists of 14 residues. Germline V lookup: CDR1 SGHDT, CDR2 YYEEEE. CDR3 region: CASSWPGEWSEAFF. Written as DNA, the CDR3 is TGTGCCAGCAGCTGGCCGGGGGAATGGTCTGAAGCTTTCTTT.

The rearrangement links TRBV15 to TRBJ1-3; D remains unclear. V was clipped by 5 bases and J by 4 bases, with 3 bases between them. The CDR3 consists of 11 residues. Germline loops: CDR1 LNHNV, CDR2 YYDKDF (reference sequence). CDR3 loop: CATSVGNTIYF. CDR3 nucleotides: TGTGCCACCAGCGTCGGAAACACCATATATTTT.

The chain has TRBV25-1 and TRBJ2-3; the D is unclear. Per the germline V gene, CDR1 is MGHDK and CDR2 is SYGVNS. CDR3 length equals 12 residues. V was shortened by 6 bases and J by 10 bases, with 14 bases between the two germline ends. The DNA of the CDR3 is TGTGCCAGCAGCCCCCTGTTGGGCGCGCAGTATTTT. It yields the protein CASSPLLGAQYF.

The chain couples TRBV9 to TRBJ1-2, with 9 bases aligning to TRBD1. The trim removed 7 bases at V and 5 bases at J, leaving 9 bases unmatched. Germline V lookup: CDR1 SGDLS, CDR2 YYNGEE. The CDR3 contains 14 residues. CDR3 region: CASDRGTGIYGYTF. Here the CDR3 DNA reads TGTGCCAGCGATCGGGGGACAGGGATATATGGCTACACCTTC. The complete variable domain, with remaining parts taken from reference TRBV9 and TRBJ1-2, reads DSGVTQTPKHLITATGQRVTLRCSPRSGDLSVYWYQQSLDQGLQFLIQYYNGEERAKGNILERFSAQQFPDLHSELNLSSLELGDSALYFCASDRGTGIYGYTFGSGTRLTVV.

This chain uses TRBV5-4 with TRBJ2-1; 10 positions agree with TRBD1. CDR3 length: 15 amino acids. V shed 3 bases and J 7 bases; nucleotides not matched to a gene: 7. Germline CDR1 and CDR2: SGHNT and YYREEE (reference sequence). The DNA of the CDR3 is TGTGCCAGCAGCTCAAAAAGGACAGGGGGGAATGAGCAGTTCTTC. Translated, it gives CASSSKRTGGNEQFF.

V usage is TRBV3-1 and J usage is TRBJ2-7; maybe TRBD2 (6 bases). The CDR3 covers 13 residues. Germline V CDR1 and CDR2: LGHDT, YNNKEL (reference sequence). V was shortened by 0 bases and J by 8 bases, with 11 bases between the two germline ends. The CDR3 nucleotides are TGTGCCAGCAGCCAAGATATAGCGGCCAAGCAGTACTTC. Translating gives CASSQDIAAKQYF.

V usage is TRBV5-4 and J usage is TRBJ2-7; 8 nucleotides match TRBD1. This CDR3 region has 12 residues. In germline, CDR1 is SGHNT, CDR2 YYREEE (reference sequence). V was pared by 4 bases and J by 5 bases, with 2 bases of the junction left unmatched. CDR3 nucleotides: TGTGCCAGCAGCAGGGGACAGGACGAGCAGTACTTC. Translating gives CASSRGQDEQYF. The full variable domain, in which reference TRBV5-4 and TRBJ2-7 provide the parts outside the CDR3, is ETGVTQSPTHLIKTRGQQVTLRCSSQSGHNTVSWYQQALGQGPQFIFQYYREEENGRGNFPPRFSGLQFPNYSSELNVNALELDDSALYLCASSRGQDEQYFGPGTRLTVT.

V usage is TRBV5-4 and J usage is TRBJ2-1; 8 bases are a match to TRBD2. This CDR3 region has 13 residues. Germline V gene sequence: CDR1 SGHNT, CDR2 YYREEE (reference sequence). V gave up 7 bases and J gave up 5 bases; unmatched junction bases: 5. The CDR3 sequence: CASSGGADNEQFF. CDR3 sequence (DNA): TGTGCCAGCTCCGGGGGGGCCGACAATGAGCAGTTCTTC.

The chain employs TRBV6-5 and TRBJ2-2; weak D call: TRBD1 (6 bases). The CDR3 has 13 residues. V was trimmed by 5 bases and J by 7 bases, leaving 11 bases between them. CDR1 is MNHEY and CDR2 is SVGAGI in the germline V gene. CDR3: CASSLGQFGELFF. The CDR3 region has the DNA TGTGCCAGCAGTCTTGGACAGTTCGGGGAGCTGTTTTTT.

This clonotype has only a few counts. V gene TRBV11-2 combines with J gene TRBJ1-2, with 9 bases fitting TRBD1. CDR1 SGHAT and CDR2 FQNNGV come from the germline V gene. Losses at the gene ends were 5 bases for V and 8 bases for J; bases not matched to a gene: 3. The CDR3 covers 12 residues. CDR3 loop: CASSRTGDGYTF. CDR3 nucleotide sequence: TGTGCCAGCAGCCGGACAGGGGACGGCTACACCTTC.

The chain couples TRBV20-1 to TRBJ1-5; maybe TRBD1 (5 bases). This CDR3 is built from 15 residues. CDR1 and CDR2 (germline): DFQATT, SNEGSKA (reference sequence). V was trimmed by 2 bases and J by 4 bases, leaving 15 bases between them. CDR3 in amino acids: CSARPGTALNQPQHF. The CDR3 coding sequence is TGCAGTGCTAGACCCGGGACTGCCCTTAATCAGCCCCAGCATTTT.

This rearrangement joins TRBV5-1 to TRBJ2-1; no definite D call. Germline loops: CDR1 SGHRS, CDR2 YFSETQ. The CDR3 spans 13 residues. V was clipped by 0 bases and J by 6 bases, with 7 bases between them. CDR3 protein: CASSLVNTNEQFF. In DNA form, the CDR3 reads TGCGCCAGCAGCTTGGTAAACACCAATGAGCAGTTCTTC.

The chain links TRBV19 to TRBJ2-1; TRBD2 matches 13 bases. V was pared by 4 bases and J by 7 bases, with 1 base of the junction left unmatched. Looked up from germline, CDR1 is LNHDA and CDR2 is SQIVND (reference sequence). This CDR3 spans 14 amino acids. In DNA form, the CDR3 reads TGTGCCAGTAGTAGGACTAGCGGGAGAAATGAGCAGTTCTTC. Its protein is CASSRTSGRNEQFF.